These 2 T cell receptor beta chains were all obtained from the same sample, sequenced in a study of blood T cell repertoires in COVID-19. Libraries were prepared by immunoSEQ multiplex PCR; TCRdb keeps only in-frame clonotypes and omits some of them. The profile covers roughly 250,000 clones, with about 83% appearing a single time and around 7% taken by the ten largest. The sequenced sample consisted of peripheral blood. All receptors derive from a woman aged 45-59 years with acute or convalescent COVID-19.

The V and J genes are TRBV11-2 and TRBJ2-7; possibly TRBD2 for D (6 bases). Per germline, CDR1 SGHAT and CDR2 FQNNGV. CDR3 length: 15 residues. The V end was cut by 2 bases, the J end by 0 bases, with 11 bases between. The CDR3 region has the DNA TGTGCCAGCAGCTTACAAGTCGGGGGCTCCTACGAGCAGTACTTC. It translates to CASSLQVGGSYEQYF.

V is TRBV28 and J is TRBJ2-3, with TRBD2 matching 15 bases. The germline gives CDR1 MDHEN, CDR2 SYDVKM. The CDR3 has 17 amino acids. With 6 bases clipped from V and 8 bases from J, the junction kept 12 bases outside the gene matches. CDR3: CASSRTSGRAGLGTQYF. CDR3 DNA: TGTGCCAGCAGCCGGACTAGCGGGAGGGCCGGATTAGGTACGCAGTATTTT.